This T cell receptor beta chain was captured in a study of T cell responses to AZD1222 COVID-19 vaccine. As concerns this clone: Its antigen is as yet unknown.

The assay was immunoSEQ multiplex PCR, and TCRdb's table has in-frame clones only and misses some. The sample includes tens of thousands of clones, about four fifths of them seen just once. Study-wide results and limits: Repertoires in all cases were sampled only once the peak T cell response had passed. The donor group comprised mostly white British people and more females; the analysis possibly underestimated clonal diversity.

Looked up from germline, CDR1 is PRHDT and CDR2 is FYEKMQ (reference sequence). V trimming: 0 bases; J trimming: 11 bases; junction bases outside the gene matches: 12. This CDR3 is built from 16 residues. Researchers grouped second doses given at about 4 or about 12 weeks into one pool. The sample was peripheral blood, taken 28 days after the second AZD1222 dose. The TCR sequence derives from an adult who received the AZD1222 COVID-19 vaccine. The chain recombines TRBV13 with TRBJ2-2; TRBD2 agrees at 7 bases. CDR3 DNA sequence: TGTGCCAGCAGCTTAGGTGGCGGGGGACCCCAAATAGAGCTGTTTTTT. It codes for CASSLGGGGPQIELFF. The variable domain in full, with the rest retrieved from reference TRBV13 and TRBJ2-2, is AAGVIQSPRHLIKEKRETATLKCYPIPRHDTVYWYQQGPGQDPQFLISFYEKMQSDKGSIPDRFSAQQFSDYHSELNMSSLELGDSALYFCASSLGGGGPQIELFFGEGSRLTVL.